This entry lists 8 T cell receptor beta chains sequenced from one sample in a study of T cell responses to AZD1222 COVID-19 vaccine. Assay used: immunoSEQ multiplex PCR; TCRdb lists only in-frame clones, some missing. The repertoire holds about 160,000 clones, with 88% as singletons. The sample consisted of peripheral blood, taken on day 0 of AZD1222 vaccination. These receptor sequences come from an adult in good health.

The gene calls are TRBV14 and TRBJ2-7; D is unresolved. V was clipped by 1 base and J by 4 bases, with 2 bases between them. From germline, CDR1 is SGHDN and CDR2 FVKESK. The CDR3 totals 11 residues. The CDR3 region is CASSQGYEQYF. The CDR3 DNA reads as TGTGCCAGCAGCCAAGGGTACGAGCAGTACTTC.

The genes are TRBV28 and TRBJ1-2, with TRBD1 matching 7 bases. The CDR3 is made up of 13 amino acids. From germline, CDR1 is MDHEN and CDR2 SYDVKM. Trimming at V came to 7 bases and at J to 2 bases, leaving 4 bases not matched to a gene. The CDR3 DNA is TGTGCCAGCACCCAACAGGGGAACTATGGCTACACCTTC. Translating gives CASTQQGNYGYTF.

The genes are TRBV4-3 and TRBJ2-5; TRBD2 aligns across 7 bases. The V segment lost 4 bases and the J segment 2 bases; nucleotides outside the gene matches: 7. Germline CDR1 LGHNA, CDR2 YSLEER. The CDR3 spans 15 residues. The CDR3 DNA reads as TGCGCCAGCAGCCCCTCCCGGCGGGGGCAAGAGACCCAGTACTTC. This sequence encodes CASSPSRRGQETQYF.

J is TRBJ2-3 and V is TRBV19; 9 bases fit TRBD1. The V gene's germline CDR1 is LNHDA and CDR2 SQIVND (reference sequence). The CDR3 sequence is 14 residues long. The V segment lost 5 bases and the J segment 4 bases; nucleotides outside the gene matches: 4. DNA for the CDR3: TGTGCCAGTAGTCTCGGGACAGGGTCAGATACGCAGTATTTT. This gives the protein CASSLGTGSDTQYF.

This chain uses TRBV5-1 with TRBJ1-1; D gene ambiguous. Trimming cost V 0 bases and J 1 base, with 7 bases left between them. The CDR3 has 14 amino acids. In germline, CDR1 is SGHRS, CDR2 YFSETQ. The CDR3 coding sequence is TGCGCCAGCAGCTTGGCCGGCGGGAACACTGAAGCTTTCTTT. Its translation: CASSLAGGNTEAFF.

CDR3 loop: CASSYSGRSSSYNEQFF. DNA of the CDR3: TGTGCCAGCAGTTACTCGGGCAGATCGAGCTCTTACAATGAGCAGTTCTTC. The gene calls are TRBV6-2 or TRBV6-3 and TRBJ2-1, with no clear D. V gave up 0 bases and J gave up 4 bases, with 16 bases separating them. Germline values: CDR1 MNHEY, CDR2 SVGEGT. CDR3 length equals 17 residues.

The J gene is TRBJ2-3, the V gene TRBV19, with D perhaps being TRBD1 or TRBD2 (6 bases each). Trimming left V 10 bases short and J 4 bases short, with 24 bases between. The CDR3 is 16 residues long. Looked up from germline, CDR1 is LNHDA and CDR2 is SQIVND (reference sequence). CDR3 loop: CATGKGGREVPDTQYF. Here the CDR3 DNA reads TGTGCCACGGGAAAAGGGGGGAGAGAGGTCCCAGATACGCAGTATTTT.

In DNA form, the CDR3 reads TGCGCCAGCAGCTTCAACAGACTCTATGGCTACACCTTC. Translation: CASSFNRLYGYTF. The rearrangement links TRBV5-1 to TRBJ1-2; no clear D. Germline V gene lookup returns CDR1 SGHRS and CDR2 YFSETQ. The germline V and J ends were trimmed by 2 bases and 4 bases, with 9 bases remaining between them. This CDR3 is 13 amino acids long.